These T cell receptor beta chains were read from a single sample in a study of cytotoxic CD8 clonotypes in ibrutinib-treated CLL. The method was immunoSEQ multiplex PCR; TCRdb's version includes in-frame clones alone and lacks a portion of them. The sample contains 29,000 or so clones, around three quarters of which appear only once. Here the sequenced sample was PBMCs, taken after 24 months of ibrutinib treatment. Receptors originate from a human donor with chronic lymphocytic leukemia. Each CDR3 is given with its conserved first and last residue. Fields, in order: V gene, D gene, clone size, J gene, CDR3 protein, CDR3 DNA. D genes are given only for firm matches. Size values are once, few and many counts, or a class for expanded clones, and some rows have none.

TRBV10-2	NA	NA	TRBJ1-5	CASSQKLIGVNQPQHF	TGCGCCAGCAGCCAAAAACTAATAGGGGTAAATCAGCCCCAGCATTTT
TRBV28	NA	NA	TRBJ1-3	CASSLWSGGSGNTIYF	TGTGCCAGCAGTTTATGGTCCGGGGGCAGTGGAAACACCATATATTTT
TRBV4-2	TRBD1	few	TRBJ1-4	CASSLQGGKLFF	TGTGCCAGCAGCCTACAGGGGGGAAAACTGTTTTTT
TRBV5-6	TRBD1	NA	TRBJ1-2	CASSFPGQSYGYTF	TGTGCCAGCAGCTTTCCGGGACAGTCCTATGGCTACACCTTC
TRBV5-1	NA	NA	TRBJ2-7	CASSLAGLFEQYF	TGCGCCAGCAGCTTGGCGGGGCTCTTCGAGCAGTACTTC
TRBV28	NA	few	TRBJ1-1	CASSLRQKNTEAFF	TGTGCCAGCAGTCTTCGACAGAAGAACACTGAAGCTTTCTTT
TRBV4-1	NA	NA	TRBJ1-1	CASSRSVIRGPAEAFF	TGCGCCAGCAGCCGAAGTGTGATCCGGGGGCCGGCTGAAGCTTTCTTT
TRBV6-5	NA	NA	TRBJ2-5	CASRLTDKETQYF	TGTGCCAGCAGGCTGACAGATAAAGAGACCCAGTACTTC
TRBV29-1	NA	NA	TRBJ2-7	CSVGSDYPYEQYF	TGCAGCGTTGGTTCAGACTATCCCTACGAGCAGTACTTC
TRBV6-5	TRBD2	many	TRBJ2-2	CASSLSGGAGELFF	TGTGCCAGCAGTCTTAGCGGGGGGGCCGGGGAGCTGTTTTTT
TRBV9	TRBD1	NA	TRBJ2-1	CASSAPGGQSSYNEQFF	TGTGCCAGCAGCGCCCCAGGGGGCCAAAGCTCCTACAATGAGCAGTTCTTC
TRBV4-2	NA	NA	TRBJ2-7	CASSQNGIYEQYF	TGTGCCAGCAGCCAAAATGGGATATACGAGCAGTACTTC
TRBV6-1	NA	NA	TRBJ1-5	CASSELDSPNQPQHF	TGTGCCAGCAGTGAACTCGACAGCCCGAATCAGCCCCAGCATTTT
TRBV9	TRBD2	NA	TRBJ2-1	CASSVRSGGSSYNEQFF	TGTGCCAGCAGCGTACGGAGCGGGGGAAGCTCCTACAATGAGCAGTTCTTC
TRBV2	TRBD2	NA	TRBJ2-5	CASSASLPGLAGLQYF	TGTGCCAGCAGTGCCTCTTTACCGGGACTAGCGGGCTTACAGTACTTC
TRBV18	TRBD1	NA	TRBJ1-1	CASSPRQGANTEAFF	TGTGCCAGCTCACCACGACAGGGGGCGAACACTGAAGCTTTCTTT
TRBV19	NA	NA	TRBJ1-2	CASSNTGIYGYTF	TGTGCCAGTAGTAACACAGGAATTTATGGCTACACCTTC